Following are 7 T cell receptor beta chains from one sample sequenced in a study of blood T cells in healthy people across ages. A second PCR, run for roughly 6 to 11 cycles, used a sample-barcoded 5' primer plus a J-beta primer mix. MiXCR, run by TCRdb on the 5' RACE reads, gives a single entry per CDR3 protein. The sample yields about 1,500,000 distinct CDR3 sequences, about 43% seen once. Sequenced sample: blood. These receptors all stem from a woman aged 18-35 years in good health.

The DNA of the CDR3 is TGTGCCAGCAGTGGGACAGGGCCCCCGGCCTACGAGCAGTACTTC. Translating it yields CASSGTGPPAYEQYF. This chain connects TRBV28 to TRBJ2-7; 9 positions agree with TRBD1. CDR3 length equals 15 residues. V was clipped by 5 bases and J by 2 bases; unmatched bases: 7. Germline V gene data show CDR1 as MDHEN and CDR2 as SYDVKM.

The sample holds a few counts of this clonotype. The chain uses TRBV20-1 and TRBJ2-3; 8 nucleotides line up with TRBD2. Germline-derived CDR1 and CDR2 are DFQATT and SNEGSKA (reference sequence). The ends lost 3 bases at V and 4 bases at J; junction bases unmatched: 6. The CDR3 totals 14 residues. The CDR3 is CSASGRVEADTQYF. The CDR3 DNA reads TGCAGTGCTAGCGGGAGGGTGGAGGCAGATACGCAGTATTTT.

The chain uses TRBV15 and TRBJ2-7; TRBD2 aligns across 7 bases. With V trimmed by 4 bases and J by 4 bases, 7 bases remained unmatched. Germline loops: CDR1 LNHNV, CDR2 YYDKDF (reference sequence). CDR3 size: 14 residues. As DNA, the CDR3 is TGTGCCACCAGCACCTCCCTAGCGGTATACGAGCAGTACTTC. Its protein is CATSTSLAVYEQYF.

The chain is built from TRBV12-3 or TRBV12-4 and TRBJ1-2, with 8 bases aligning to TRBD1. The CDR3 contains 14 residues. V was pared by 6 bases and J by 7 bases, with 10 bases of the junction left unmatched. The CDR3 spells CASSPDRASSGYTF. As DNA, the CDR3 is TGTGCCAGCAGCCCGGACAGGGCGTCCTCTGGCTACACCTTC.

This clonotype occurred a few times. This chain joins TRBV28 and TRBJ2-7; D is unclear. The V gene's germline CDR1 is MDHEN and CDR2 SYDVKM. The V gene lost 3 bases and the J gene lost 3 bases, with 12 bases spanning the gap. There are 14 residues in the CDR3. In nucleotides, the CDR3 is TGTGCCAGCAGTTTGTTAGCCTCAAACTACGAGCAGTACTTC. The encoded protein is CASSLLASNYEQYF.

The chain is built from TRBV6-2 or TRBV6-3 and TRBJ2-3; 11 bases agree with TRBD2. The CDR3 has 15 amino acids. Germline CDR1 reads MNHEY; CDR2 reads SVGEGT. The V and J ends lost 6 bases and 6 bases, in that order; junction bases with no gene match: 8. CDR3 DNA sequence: TGTGCCAGCAGGTACACTAGCGGGGGTCGGGATACGCAGTATTTT. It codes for CASRYTSGGRDTQYF.

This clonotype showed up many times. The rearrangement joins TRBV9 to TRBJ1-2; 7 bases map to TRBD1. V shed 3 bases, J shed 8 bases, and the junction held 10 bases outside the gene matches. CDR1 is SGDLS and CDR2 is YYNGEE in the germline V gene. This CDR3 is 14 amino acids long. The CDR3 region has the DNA TGTGCCAGCAGCGCAAGGGACAGACCCGGGGGCTACACCTTC. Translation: CASSARDRPGGYTF.